The clone carrying this TCR beta chain was seen a few times. Its antigen is not known. This sample was taken from a study of cytomegalovirus exposure and HLA in healthy donors. Study-wide results and caveats: The CMV antigen specificity of a few CMV-associated chains was confirmed through in vitro analysis.

Profiling relied on immunoSEQ multiplex PCR, and the TCRdb table lists in-frame clones only, not all of them. The sample comprises 130,000 to 150,000 clones, approximately 92% of which are singletons, and approximately 9.2% rests with the top ten. V lost 2 bases to trimming and J lost 2 bases, with 13 bases between them. Germline V gene lookup returns CDR1 MNHEY and CDR2 SVGAGI. The length of the CDR3 is 15 residues. This clonotype was sampled from a woman aged 18-30 years in good health and CMV-seropositive. Sequencing used PBMCs. V and J are TRBV6-5 and TRBJ2-7, with D perhaps matching TRBD1 (5 bases). The CDR3 bases are TGTGCCAGCAGTTACGGGGCAGTTAGTCCCTACGAGCAGTACTTC. It is translated as CASSYGAVSPYEQYF.